This T cell receptor beta chain was sequenced during a study of post-analysis software for immune sequencing data. Study-wide results and limits: Controls had lower frequencies than patients of about 5 TRBV segments, which included TRBV5-6, TRBV5-1 and TRBV20-1. Multiple sclerosis was associated with a significant reduction in normalized Chao1 diversity relative to controls.

This clonotype appeared a few times. Its antigen remains unknown. TCR beta cDNA libraries included unique molecular identifiers. MiXCR was run by TCRdb on the PCR reads, yielding one entry per CDR3 protein. The sample lists about half a million distinct CDR3 sequences, less than 40% occurring once. V was trimmed by 0 bases and J by 6 bases, leaving 15 bases between them. This CDR3 region has 16 residues. Germline-derived CDR1 and CDR2 are LGHDT and YNNKEL (reference sequence). Sequencing was done on a sample of blood. The clonotype originates from a girl aged 2 to 17 with multiple sclerosis. The rearrangement joins TRBV3-1 to TRBJ2-1; perhaps TRBD2 as D (5 bases). The CDR3 DNA reads TGTGCCAGCAGCCAAGATGAGGGTTTTGAAATCAATGAGCAGTTCTTC. Its translation: CASSQDEGFEINEQFF.